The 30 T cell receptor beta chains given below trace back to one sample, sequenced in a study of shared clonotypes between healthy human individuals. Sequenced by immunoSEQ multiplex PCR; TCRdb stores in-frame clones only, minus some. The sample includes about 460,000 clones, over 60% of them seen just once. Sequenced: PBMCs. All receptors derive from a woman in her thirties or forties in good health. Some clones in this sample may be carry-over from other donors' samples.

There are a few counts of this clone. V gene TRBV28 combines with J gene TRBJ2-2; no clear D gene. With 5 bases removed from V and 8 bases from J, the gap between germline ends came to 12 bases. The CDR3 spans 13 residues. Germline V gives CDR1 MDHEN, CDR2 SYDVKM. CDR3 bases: TGTGCCAGCAGTCTCATCCCTAAGGGGGAGCTGTTTTTT. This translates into CASSLIPKGELFF.

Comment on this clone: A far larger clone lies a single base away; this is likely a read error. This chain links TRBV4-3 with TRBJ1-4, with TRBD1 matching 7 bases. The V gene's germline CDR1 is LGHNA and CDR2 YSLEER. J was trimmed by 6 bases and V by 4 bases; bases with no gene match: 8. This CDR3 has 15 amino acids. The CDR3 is CASSPAGGWDEKLFF. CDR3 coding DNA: TGCGCCAGCAGCCCAGCAGGGGGTTGGGATGAAAAACTGTTTTTT.

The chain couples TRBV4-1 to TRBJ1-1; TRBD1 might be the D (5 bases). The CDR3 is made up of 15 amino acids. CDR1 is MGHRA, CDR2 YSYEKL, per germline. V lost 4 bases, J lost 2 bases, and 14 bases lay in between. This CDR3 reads CASSPTLRVNTEAFF. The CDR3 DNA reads TGCGCCAGCAGCCCAACACTCAGGGTTAACACTGAAGCTTTCTTT.

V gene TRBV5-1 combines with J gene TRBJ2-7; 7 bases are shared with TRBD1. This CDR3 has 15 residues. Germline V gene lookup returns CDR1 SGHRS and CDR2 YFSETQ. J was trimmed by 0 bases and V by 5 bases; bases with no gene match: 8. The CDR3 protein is CASSSGTAFSYEQYF. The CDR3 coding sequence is TGCGCCAGCAGTTCCGGGACAGCCTTCTCCTACGAGCAGTACTTC.

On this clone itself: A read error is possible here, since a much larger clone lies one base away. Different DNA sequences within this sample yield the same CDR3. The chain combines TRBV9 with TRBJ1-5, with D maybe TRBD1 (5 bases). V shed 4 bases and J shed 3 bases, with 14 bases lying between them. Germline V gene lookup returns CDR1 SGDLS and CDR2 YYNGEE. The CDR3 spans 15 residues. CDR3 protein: CASSRAGEPNQPQHF. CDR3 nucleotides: TGTGCCAGCAGCCGCGCGGGGGAACCCAATCAGCCCCAGCATTTT.

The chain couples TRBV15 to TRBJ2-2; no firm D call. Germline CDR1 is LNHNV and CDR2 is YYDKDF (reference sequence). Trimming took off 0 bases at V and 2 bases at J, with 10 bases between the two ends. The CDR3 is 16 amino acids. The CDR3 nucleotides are TGTGCCACCAGCAGAGATCTTTGGCTCAACACCGGGGAGCTGTTTTTT. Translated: CATSRDLWLNTGELFF.

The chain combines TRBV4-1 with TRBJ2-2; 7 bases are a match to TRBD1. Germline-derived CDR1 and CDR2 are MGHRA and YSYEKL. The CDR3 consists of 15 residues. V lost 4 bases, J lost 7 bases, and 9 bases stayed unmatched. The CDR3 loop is CASSPPDRDGGELFF. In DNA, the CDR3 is TGCGCCAGCAGCCCTCCCGACAGGGATGGCGGGGAGCTGTTTTTT.

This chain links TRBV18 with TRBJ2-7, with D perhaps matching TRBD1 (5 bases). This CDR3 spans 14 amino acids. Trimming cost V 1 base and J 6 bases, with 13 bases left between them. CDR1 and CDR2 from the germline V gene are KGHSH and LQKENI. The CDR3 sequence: CASSPRQGSGEQYF. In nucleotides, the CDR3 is TGTGCCAGCTCACCACGCCAGGGCTCCGGCGAGCAGTACTTC. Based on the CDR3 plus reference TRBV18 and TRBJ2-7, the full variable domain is NAGVMQNPRHLVRRRGQEARLRCSPMKGHSHVYWYRQLPEEGLKFMVYLQKENIIDESGMPKERFSAEFPKEGPSILRIQQVVRGDSAAYFCASSPRQGSGEQYFGPGTRLTVT.

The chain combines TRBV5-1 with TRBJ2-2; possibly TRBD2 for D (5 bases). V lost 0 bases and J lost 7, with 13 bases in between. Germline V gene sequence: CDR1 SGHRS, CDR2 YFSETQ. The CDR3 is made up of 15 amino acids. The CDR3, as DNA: TGCGCCAGCAGCTTGGCCGGACCGAGCGGCGGGGAGCTGTTTTTT. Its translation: CASSLAGPSGGELFF.

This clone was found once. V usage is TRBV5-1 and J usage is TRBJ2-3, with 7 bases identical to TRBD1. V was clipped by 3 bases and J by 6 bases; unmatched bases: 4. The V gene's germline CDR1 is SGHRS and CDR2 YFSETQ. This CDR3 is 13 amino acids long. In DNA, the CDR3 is TGCGCCAGCAGCTCTGACAGGGACGATACGCAGTATTTT. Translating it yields CASSSDRDDTQYF. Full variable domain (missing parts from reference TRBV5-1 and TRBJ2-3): KAGVTQTPRYLIKTRGQQVTLSCSPISGHRSVSWYQQTPGQGLQFLFEYFSETQRNKGNFPGRFSGRQFSNSRSEMNVSTLELGDSALYLCASSSDRDDTQYFGPGTRLTVL.

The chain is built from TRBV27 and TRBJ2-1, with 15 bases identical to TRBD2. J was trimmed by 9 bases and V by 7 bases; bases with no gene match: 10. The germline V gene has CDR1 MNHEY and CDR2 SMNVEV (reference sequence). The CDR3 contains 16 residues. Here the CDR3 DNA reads TGTGCCAGCATCCCCCCGGGACTAGCGGGAGGAGGTGAGCAGTTCTTC. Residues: CASIPPGLAGGGEQFF.

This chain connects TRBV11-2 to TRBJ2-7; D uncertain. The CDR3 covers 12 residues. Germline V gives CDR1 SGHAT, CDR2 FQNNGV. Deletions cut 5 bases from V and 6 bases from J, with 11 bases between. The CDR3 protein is CASSPYGVEQYF. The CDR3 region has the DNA TGTGCCAGCAGCCCGTATGGTGTCGAGCAGTACTTC.

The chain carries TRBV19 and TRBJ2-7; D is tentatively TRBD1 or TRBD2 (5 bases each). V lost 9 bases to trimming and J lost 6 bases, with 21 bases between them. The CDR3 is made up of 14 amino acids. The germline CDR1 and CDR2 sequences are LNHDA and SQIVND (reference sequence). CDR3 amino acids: CASKSNRGEGEQYF. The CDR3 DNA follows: TGTGCCAGCAAATCAAATCGAGGGGAAGGCGAGCAGTACTTC.

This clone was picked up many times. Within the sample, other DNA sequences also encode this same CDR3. The CDR3 DNA follows: TGCGCCAGCAGCTTTGGGGCGGGAAACACCGGGGAGCTGTTTTTT. This codes for CASSFGAGNTGELFF. The chain uses TRBV5-1 and TRBJ2-2; D possibly corresponds to TRBD2 (6 bases). Germline CDR1 is SGHRS and CDR2 is YFSETQ. The CDR3 extends over 15 amino acids. V lost 2 bases, J lost 2 bases, and 10 bases lay in between.

The CDR3 here is CASRGASSYNEQFF. CDR3 nucleotides: TGTGCCAGCAGAGGCGCGAGCTCCTACAATGAGCAGTTCTTC. The genes are TRBV25-1 and TRBJ2-1; D gene unclear. The CDR3 contains 14 residues. Germline CDR1 reads MGHDK; CDR2 reads SYGVNS. Deletions cut 6 bases from V and 0 bases from J, with 9 bases between.

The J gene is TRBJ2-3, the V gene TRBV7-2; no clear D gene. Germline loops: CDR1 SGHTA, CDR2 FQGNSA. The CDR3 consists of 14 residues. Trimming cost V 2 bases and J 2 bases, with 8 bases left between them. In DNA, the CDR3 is TGTGCCAGCAGCTTAAGGGCAAACACAGATACGCAGTATTTT. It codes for CASSLRANTDTQYF.

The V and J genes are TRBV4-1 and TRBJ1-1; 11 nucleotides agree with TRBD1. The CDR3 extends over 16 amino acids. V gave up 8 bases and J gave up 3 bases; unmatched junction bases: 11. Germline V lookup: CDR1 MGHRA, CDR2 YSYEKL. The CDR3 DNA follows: TGCGCCAGCGACCGGGACAGGGGGGTTACGGACACTGAAGCTTTCTTT. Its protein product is CASDRDRGVTDTEAFF.

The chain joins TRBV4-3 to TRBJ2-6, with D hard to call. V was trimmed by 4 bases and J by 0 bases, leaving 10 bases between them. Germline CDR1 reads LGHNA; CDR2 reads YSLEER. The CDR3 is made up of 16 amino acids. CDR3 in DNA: TGCGCCAGCAGCCGCCAGGTTTCCTCTGGGGCCAACGTCCTGACTTTC. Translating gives CASSRQVSSGANVLTF.

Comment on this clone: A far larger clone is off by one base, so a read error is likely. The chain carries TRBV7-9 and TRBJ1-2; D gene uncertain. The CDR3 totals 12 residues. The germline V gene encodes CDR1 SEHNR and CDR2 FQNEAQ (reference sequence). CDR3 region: CASSLGGSWAHF. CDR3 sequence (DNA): TGTGCCAGCAGCTTAGGAGGGTCTTGGGCCCACTTC.

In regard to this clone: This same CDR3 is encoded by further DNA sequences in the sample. CDR3 sequence: CASSLDRGRETQYF. In DNA form, the CDR3 reads TGCGCCAGCAGCTTGGACAGGGGGAGAGAGACCCAGTACTTC. This chain joins TRBV5-1 and TRBJ2-5, with 8 bases lining up with TRBD1. V was clipped by 0 bases and J by 4 bases; unmatched bases: 2. Germline assignment: CDR1 SGHRS and CDR2 YFSETQ. The CDR3 totals 14 residues.

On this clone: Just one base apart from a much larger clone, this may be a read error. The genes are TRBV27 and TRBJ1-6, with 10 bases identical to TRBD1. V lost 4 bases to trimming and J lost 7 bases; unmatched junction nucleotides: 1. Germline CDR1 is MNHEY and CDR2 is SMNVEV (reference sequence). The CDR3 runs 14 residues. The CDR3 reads CASSSGQGNSPLHF. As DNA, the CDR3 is TGTGCCAGCAGTTCGGGACAGGGGAATTCACCCCTCCACTTT.

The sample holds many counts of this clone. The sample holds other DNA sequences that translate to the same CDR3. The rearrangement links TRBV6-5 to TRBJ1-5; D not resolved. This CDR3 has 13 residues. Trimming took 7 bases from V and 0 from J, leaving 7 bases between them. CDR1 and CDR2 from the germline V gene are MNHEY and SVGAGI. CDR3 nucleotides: TGTGCCAGCAAAAGGAATAGCAATCAGCCCCAGCATTTT. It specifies CASKRNSNQPQHF.

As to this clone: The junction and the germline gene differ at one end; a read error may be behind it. The CDR3: CANSLAPTASSAYEQYF. CDR3 nucleotides: TGTGCCAACAGTTTAGCCCCGACAGCATCCTCTGCCTACGAGCAGTACTTC. The chain is built from TRBV27 and TRBJ2-7, with D possibly TRBD1 on 5 matching bases. There are 17 residues in the CDR3. Germline V lookup: CDR1 MNHEY, CDR2 SMNVEV (reference sequence).

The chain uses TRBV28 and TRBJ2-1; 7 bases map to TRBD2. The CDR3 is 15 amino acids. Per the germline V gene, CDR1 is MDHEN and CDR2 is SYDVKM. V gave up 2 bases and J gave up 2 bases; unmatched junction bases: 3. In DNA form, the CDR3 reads TGTGCCAGCAGTTTAAAGCTAGCGGCCTACAATGAGCAGTTCTTC. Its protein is CASSLKLAAYNEQFF.

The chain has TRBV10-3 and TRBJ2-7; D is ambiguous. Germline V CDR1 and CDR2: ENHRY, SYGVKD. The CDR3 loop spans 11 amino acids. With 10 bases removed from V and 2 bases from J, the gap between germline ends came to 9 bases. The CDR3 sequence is CATSRTYEQYF. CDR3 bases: TGTGCCACCAGCCGCACCTACGAGCAGTACTTC.

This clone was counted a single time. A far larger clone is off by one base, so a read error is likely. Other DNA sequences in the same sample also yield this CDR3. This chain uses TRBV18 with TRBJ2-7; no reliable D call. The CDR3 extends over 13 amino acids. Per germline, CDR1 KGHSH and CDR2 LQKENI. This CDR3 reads CASSPTTKYEQYF. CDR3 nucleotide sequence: TGCGCCAGCTCACCGACAACTAAGTACGAGCAGTACTTC. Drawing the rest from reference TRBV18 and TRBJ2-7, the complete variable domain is NAGVMQNPRHLVRRRGQEARLRCSPMKGHSHVYWYRQLPEEGLKFMVYLQKENIIDESGMPKERFSAEFPKEGPSILRIQQVVRGDSAAYFCASSPTTKYEQYFGPGTRLTVT.

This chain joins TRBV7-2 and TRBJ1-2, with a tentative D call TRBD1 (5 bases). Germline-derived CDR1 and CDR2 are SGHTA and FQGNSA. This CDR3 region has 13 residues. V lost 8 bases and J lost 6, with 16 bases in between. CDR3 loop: CASGTGMGDGYTF. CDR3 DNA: TGTGCCAGCGGGACCGGAATGGGTGATGGCTACACCTTC.

In DNA form, the CDR3 reads TGTGCCAGCAGCCATAAAGCGGGAGGGATCTACGAGCAGTACTTC. Protein product: CASSHKAGGIYEQYF. This chain connects TRBV5-4 to TRBJ2-7, with 10 bases matching TRBD2. After removal of 4 bases from V and 3 bases from J, the junction contained 7 bases not matched to a gene. The CDR3 totals 15 residues. The germline V gene encodes CDR1 SGHNT and CDR2 YYREEE (reference sequence).

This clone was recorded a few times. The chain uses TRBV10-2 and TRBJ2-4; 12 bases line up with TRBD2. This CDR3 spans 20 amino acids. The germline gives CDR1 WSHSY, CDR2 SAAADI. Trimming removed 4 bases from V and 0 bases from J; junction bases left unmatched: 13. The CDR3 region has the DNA TGCGCCAGCAGTGCCGGGACTAGCGGGTTCCGGGGGTTAGCCAAAAACATTCAGTACTTC. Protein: CASSAGTSGFRGLAKNIQYF.

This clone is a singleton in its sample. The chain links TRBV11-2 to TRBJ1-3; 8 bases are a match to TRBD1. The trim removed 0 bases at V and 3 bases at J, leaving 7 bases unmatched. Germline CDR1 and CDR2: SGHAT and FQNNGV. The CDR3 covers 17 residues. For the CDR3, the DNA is TGTGCCAGCAGCTTAGATCCCCAGGGGGCGGTTGGAAACACCATATATTTT. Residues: CASSLDPQGAVGNTIYF.